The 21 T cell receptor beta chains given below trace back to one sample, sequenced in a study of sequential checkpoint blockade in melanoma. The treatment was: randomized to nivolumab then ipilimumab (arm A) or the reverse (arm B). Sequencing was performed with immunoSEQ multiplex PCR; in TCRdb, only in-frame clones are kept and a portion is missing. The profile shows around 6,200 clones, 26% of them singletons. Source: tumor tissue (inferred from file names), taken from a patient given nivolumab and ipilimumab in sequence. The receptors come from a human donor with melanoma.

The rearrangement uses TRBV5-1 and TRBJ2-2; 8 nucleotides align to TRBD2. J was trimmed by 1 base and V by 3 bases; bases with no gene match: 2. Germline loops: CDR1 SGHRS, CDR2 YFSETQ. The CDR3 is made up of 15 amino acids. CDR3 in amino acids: CASSSTSGNTGELFF. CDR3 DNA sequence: TGCGCCAGCAGCTCCACTAGCGGGAACACCGGGGAGCTGTTTTTT.

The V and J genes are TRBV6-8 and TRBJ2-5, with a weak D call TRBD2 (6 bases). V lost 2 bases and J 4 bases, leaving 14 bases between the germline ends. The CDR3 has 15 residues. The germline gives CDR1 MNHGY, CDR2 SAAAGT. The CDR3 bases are TGTGCCAGCAGTTACGGGGAGGAAGGCGGAGAGACCCAGTACTTC. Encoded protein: CASSYGEEGGETQYF.

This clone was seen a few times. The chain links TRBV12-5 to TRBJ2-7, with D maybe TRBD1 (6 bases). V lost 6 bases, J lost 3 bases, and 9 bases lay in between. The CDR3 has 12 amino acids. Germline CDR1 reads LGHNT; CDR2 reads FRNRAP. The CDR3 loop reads CASGSQGYEQYF. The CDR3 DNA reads TGTGCTAGTGGGTCACAGGGCTACGAGCAGTACTTC. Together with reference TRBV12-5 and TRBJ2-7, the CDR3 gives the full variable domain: DARVTQTPRHKVTEMGQEVTMRCQPILGHNTVFWYRQTMMQGLELLAYFRNRAPLDDSGMPKDRFSAEMPDATLATLKIQPSEPRDSAVYFCASGSQGYEQYFGPGTRLTVT.

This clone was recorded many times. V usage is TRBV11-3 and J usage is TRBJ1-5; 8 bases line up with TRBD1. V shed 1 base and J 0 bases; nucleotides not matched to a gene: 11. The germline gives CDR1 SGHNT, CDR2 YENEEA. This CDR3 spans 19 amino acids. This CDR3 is CASSLVLQGGYYSNQPQHF. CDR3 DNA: TGTGCCAGCAGCTTAGTTCTACAGGGGGGGTACTATAGCAATCAGCCCCAGCATTTT. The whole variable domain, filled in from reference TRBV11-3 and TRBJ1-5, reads EAGVVQSPRYKIIEKKQPVAFWCNPISGHNTLYWYLQNLGQGPELLIRYENEEAVDDSQLPKDRFSAERLKGVDSTLKIQPAELGDSAVYLCASSLVLQGGYYSNQPQHFGDGTRLSIL.

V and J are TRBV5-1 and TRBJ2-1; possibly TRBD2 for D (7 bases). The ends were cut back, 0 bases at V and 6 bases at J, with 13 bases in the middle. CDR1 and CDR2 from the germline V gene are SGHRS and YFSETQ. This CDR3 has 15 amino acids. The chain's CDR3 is CASSLVAGAFNEQFF. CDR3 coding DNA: TGCGCCAGCAGCTTGGTGGCGGGGGCCTTCAATGAGCAGTTCTTC.

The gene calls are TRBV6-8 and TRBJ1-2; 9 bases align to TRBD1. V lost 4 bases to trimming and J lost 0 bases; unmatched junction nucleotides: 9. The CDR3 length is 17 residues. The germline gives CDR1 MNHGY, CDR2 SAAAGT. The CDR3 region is CASSSRLDRGPNYGYTF. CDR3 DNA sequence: TGTGCCAGCAGTTCACGCCTGGACAGGGGCCCTAACTATGGCTACACCTTC.

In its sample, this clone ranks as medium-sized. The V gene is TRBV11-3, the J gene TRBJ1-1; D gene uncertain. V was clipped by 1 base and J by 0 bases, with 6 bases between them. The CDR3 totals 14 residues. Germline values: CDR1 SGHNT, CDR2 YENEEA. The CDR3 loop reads CASSLVGLNTEAFF. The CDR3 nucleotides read TGTGCCAGCAGCTTAGTGGGATTGAACACTGAAGCTTTCTTT.

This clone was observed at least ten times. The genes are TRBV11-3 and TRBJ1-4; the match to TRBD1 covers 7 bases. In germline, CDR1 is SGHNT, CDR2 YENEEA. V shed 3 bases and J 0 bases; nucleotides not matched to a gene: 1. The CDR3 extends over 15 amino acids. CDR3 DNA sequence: TGTGCCAGCAGCTTGGGACAGTCAACTAATGAAAAACTGTTTTTT. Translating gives CASSLGQSTNEKLFF.

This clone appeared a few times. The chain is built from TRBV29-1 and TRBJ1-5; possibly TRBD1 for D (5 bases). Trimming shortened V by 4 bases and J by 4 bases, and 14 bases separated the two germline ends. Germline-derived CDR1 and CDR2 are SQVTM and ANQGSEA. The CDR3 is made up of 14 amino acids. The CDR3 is CSVAVQGENQPQHF. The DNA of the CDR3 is TGCAGCGTTGCCGTACAAGGGGAAAATCAGCCCCAGCATTTT.

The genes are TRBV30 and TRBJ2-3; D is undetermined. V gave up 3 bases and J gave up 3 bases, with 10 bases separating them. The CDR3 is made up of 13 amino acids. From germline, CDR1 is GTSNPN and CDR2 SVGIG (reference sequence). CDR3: CAWSRAGTDTQYF. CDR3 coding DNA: TGTGCCTGGAGCCGGGCTGGGACAGATACGCAGTATTTT.

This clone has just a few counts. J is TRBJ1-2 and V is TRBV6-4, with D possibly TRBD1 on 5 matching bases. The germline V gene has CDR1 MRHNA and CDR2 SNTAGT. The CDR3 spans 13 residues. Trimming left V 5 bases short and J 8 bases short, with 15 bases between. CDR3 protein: CASSYGQGFGYTF. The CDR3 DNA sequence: TGTGCCAGCAGTTACGGTCAGGGATTCGGCTACACCTTC.

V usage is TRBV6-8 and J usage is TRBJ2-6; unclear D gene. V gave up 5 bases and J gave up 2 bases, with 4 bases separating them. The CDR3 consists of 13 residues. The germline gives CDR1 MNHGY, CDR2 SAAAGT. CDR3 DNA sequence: TGTGCCAGCAGTGATCCTGGGGCCAACGTCCTGACTTTC. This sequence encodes CASSDPGANVLTF.

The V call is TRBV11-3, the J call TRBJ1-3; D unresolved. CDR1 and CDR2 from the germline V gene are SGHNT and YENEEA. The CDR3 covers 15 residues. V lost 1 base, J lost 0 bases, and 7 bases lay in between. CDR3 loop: CASSLGGISGNTIYF. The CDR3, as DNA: TGTGCCAGCAGCTTAGGTGGGATCTCTGGAAACACCATATATTTT.

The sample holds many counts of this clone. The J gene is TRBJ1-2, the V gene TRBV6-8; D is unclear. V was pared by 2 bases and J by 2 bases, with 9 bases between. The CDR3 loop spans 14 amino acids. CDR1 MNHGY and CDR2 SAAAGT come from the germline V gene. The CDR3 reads CASSYSDSNYGYTF. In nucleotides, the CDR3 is TGTGCCAGCAGTTACAGCGACTCAAACTATGGCTACACCTTC.

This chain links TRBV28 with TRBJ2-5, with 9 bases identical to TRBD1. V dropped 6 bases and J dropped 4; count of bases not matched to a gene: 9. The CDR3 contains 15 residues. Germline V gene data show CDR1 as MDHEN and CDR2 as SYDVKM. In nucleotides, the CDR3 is TGTGCCAGCAGCCTAAACAGGGGGCAGCGAGAGACCCAGTACTTC. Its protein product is CASSLNRGQRETQYF.

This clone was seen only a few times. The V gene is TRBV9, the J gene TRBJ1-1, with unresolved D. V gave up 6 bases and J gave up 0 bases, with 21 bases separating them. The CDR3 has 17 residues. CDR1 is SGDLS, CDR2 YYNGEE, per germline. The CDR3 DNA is TGTGCCAGCATTCCCCGGGTGGCACGAGTTTTGAACACTGAAGCTTTCTTT. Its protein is CASIPRVARVLNTEAFF.

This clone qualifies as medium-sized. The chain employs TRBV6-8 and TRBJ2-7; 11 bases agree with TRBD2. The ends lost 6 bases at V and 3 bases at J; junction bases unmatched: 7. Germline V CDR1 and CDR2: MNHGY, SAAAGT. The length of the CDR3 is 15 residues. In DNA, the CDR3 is TGTGCCAGCAGGAATACCGGGACTAGCGGCTACGAGCAGTACTTC. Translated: CASRNTGTSGYEQYF.

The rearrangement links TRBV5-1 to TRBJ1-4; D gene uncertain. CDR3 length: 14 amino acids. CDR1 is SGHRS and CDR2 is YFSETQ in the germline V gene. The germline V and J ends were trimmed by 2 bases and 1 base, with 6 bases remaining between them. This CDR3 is CASSFQGTNEKLFF. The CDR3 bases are TGCGCCAGCAGCTTCCAAGGAACTAATGAAAAACTGTTTTTT. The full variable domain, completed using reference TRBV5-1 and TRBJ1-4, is KAGVTQTPRYLIKTRGQQVTLSCSPISGHRSVSWYQQTPGQGLQFLFEYFSETQRNKGNFPGRFSGRQFSNSRSEMNVSTLELGDSALYLCASSFQGTNEKLFFGSGTQLSVL.

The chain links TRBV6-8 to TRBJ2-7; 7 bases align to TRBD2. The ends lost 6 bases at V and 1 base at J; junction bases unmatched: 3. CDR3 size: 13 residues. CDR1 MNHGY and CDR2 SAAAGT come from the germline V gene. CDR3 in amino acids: CASRRLASYEQYF. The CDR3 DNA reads TGTGCCAGCAGGCGACTAGCATCCTACGAGCAGTACTTC.

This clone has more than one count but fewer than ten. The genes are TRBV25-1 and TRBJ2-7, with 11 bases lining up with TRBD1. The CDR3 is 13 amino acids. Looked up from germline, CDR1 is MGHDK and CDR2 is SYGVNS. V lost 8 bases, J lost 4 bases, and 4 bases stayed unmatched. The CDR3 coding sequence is TGTGCCAGCTCCGGGACAGGGGGGTACGAGCAGTACTTC. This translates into CASSGTGGYEQYF.

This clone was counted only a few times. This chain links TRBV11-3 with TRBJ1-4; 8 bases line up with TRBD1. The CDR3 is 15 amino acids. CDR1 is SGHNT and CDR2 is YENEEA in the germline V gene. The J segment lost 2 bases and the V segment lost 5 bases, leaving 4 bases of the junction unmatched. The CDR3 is CASSNQGATNEKLFF. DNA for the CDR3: TGTGCCAGCAGCAATCAGGGGGCGACTAATGAAAAACTGTTTTTT.